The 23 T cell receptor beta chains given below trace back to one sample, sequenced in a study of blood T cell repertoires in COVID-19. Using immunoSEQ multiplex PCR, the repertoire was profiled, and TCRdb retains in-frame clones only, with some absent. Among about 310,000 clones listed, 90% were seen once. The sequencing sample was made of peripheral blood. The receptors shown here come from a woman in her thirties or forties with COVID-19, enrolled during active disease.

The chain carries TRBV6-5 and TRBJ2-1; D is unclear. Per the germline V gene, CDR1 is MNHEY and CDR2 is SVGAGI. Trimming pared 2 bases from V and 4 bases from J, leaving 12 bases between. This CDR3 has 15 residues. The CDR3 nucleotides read TGTGCCAGCAGTTACGACCCGACTGTATACAATGAGCAGTTCTTC. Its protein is CASSYDPTVYNEQFF.

The CDR3 region has the DNA TGCAGCGCCCCTCTACAGTCCTACAATGAGCAGTTCTTC. It is translated as CSAPLQSYNEQFF. The chain links TRBV29-1 to TRBJ2-1; D is uncertain. V was clipped by 7 bases and J by 1 base, with 11 bases between them. The CDR3 length is 13 residues. The germline gives CDR1 SQVTM, CDR2 ANQGSEA.

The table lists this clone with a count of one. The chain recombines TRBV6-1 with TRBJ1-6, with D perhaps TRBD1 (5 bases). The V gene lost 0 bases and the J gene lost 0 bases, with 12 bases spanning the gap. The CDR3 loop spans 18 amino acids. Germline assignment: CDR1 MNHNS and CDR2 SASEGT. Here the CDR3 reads CASSEALGGSSYNSPLHF. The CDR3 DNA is TGTGCCAGCAGTGAAGCGTTGGGGGGGAGCTCCTATAATTCACCCCTCCACTTT.

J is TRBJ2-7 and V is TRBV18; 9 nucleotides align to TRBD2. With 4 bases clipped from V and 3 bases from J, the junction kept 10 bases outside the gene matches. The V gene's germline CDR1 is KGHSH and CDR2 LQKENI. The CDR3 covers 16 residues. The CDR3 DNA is TGTGCCAGCTCACAAAAAAATAGCGGGGGAGTCTACGAGCAGTACTTC. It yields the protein CASSQKNSGGVYEQYF.

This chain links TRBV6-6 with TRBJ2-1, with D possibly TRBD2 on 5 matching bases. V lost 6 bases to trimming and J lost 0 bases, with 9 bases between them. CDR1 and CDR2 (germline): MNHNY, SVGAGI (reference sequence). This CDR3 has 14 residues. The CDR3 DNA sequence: TGTGCCAGCAGAGCGGATAGCTCCTACAATGAGCAGTTCTTC. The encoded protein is CASRADSSYNEQFF.

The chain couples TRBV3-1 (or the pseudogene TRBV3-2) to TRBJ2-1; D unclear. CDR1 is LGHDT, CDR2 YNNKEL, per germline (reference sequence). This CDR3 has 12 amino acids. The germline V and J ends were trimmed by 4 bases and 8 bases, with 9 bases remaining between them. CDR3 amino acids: CASSPRRDEQFF. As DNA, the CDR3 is TGTGCCAGCAGCCCCAGACGGGATGAGCAGTTCTTC.

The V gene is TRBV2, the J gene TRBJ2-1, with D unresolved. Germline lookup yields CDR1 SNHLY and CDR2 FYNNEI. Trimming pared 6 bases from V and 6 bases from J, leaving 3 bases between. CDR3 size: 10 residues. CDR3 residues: CASRSNEQFF. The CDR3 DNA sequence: TGTGCCAGCAGGAGCAATGAGCAGTTCTTC.

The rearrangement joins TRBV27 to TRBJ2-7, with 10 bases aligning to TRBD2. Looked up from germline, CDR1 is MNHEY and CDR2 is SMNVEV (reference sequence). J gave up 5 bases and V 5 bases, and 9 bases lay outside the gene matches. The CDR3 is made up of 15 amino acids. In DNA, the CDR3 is TGTGCCAGCAGTCCCCTAGCGGGAGTAACCAACGAGCAGTACTTC. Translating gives CASSPLAGVTNEQYF.

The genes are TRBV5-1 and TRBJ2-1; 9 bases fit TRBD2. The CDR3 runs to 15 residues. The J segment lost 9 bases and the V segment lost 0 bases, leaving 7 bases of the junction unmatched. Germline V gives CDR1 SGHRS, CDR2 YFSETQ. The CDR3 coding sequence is TGCGCCAGCAGCTTGGTAGCGGGAGAGGTTGGTGAGCAGTTCTTC. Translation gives CASSLVAGEVGEQFF.

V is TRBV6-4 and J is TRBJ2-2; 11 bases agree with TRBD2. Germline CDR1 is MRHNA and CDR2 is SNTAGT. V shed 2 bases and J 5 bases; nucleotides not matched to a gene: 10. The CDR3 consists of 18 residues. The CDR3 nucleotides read TGTGCCAGCAGTGACACCCCCTTTAGCGGGAGGGGGACCGGGGAGCTGTTTTTT. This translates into CASSDTPFSGRGTGELFF.

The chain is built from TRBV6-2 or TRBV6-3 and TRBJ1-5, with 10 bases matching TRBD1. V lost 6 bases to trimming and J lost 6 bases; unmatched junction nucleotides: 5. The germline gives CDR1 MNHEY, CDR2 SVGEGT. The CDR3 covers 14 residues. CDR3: CASSRTGGSQPQHF. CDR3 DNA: TGTGCCAGCAGCCGGACAGGGGGAAGTCAGCCCCAGCATTTT.

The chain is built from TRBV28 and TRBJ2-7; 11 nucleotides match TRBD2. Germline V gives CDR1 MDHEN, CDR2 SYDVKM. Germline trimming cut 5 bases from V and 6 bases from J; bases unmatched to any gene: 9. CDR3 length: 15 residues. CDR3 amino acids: CASSLTSGGIGEQYF. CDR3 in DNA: TGTGCCAGCAGTCTCACTAGCGGGGGTATCGGCGAGCAGTACTTC.

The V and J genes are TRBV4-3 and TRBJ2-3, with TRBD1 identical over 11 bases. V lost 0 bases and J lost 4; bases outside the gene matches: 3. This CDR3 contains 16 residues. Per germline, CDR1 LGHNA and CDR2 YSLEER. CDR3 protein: CASSQDRGQGADTQYF. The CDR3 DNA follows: TGCGCCAGCAGCCAAGATCGGGGACAGGGGGCAGATACGCAGTATTTT.

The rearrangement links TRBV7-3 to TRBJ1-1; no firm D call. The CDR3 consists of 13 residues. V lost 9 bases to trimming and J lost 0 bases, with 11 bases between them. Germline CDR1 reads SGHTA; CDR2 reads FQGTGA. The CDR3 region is CARGGGLNTEAFF. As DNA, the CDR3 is TGTGCCAGGGGAGGCGGCTTGAACACTGAAGCTTTCTTT.

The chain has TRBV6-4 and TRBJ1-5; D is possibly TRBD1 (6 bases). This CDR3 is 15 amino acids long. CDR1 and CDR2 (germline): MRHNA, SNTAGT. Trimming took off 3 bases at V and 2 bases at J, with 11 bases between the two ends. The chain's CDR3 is CASSEFRTGNQPQHF. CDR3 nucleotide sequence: TGTGCCAGCAGTGAATTCAGGACAGGCAATCAGCCCCAGCATTTT.

This chain's CDR3 is CASSAPGLPLYEQYF. DNA of the CDR3: TGTGCCAGCAGTGCACCGGGACTCCCACTCTACGAGCAGTACTTC. V gene TRBV25-1 combines with J gene TRBJ2-7, with a weak D call TRBD2 (6 bases). Germline values: CDR1 MGHDK, CDR2 SYGVNS. CDR3 size: 15 residues. Trimming shortened V by 4 bases and J by 3 bases, and 16 bases separated the two germline ends.

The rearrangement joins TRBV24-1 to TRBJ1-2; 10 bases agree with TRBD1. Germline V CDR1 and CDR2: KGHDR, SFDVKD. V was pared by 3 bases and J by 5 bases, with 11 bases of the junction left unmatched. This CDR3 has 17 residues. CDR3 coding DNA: TGTGCCACCAGTGATCCCCTGGACAGGGGGGCTGGGTATGGCTACACCTTC. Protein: CATSDPLDRGAGYGYTF.

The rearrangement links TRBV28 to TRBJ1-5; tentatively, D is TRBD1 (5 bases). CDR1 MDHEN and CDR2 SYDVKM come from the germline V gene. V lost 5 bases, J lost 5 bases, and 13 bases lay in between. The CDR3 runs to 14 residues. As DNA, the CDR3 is TGTGCCAGCAGTCCCCCCTTGGGGCATCAGCCCCAGCATTTT. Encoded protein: CASSPPLGHQPQHF. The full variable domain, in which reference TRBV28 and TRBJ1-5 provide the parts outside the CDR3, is DVKVTQSSRYLVKRTGEKVFLECVQDMDHENMFWYRQDPGLGLRLIYFSYDVKMKEKGDIPEGYSVSREKKERFSLILESASTNQTSMYLCASSPPLGHQPQHFGDGTRLSIL.

CDR3: CASSLAGGGFSTDTQYF. The CDR3 DNA follows: TGTGCCAGCAGCTTAGCGGGCGGGGGCTTCAGCACAGATACGCAGTATTTT. This sequence joins TRBV7-6 and TRBJ2-3; perhaps TRBD2 as D (7 bases). The CDR3 has 17 amino acids. In germline, CDR1 is SGHVS, CDR2 FNYEAQ. Trimming left V 0 bases short and J 0 bases short, with 13 bases between. The whole variable domain, remainder taken from reference TRBV7-6 and TRBJ2-3, is GAGVSQSPRYKVTKRGQDVALRCDPISGHVSLYWYRQALGQGPEFLTYFNYEAQQDKSGLPNDRFSAERPEGSISTLTIQRTEQRDSAMYRCASSLAGGGFSTDTQYFGPGTRLTVL.

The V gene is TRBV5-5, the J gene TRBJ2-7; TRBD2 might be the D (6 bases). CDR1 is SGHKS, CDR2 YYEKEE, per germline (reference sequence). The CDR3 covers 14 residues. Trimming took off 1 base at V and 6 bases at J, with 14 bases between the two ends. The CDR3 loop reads CASSLLTAGGEQYF. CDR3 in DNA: TGTGCCAGCAGCTTGTTGACAGCCGGGGGCGAGCAGTACTTC.

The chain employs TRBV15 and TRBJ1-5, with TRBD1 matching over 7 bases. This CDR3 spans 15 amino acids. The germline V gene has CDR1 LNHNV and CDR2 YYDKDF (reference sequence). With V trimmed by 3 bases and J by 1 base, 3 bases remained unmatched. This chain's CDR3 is CATSRQTGSNQPQHF. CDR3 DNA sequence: TGTGCCACCAGCAGGCAGACAGGGAGCAATCAGCCCCAGCATTTT.

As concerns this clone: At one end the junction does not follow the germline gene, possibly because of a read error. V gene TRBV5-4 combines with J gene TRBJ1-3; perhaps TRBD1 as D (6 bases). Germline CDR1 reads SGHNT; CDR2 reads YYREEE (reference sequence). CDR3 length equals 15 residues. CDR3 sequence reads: CASSFGGAAGSTIYF. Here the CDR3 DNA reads TGTGCCAGCAGCTTCGGGGGGGCGGCTGGAAGCACCATATATTTT.

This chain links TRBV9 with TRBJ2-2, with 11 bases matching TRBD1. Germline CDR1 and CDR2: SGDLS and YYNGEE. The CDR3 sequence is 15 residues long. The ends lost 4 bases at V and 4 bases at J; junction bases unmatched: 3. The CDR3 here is CASSPDRGPTGELFF. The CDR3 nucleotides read TGTGCCAGCAGCCCGGACAGGGGGCCCACCGGGGAGCTGTTTTTT.